This entry is about one T cell receptor (beta chain). The table came from immunoSEQ multiplex PCR; TCRdb's copy has only in-frame clones and leaves some out. The data show around 30,000 clones, with 90% to 95% seen just once and approximately 4% held by the top ten. V was clipped by 0 bases and J by 4 bases, with 14 bases between them. There are 16 residues in the CDR3. Germline V gene lookup returns CDR1 SGDLS and CDR2 YYNGEE. The entry originates in a study of blood T cell repertoires in COVID-19. Sequenced material: peripheral blood. This TCR came from a man in his sixties with acute or convalescent COVID-19. The chain recombines TRBV9 with TRBJ2-1; possibly TRBD2 for D (5 bases). The CDR3 spells CASSVVASHNYNEQFF. In nucleotides, the CDR3 is TGTGCCAGCAGCGTAGTGGCTAGCCATAATTACAATGAGCAGTTCTTC.